The 10 T cell receptor beta chains below were found in one sample sequenced in a study of beta chain features in type 1 diabetes (dated by TCRdb to between 2017 and 2018). Library method: the immunoSEQ multiplex PCR assay. The entire amount of isolated RNA was reverse transcribed using the High Capacity cDNA Reverse Transcription Kit, so the sequenced TCRB transcripts were expressed ones. Entries here come from immuneACCESS through TCRdb and include only in-frame sequences with V and J called. Some clones fail to appear in such tables; in the studies checked, an unresolved V gene covers under half of the shortfall, and the cause of the remainder is unknown. In all, the sample holds around 280,000 clones, and roughly 15% of those were seen once. Clones ranked in the top ten supply less than 0.02% of the sample. Antigens of these TCRs are unknown. The paper's findings and limits, for the study overall: Type 1 diabetes patients showed a moderate but significant shortening of TCRB CDR3 length in all four CD4+ subsets.

Sequenced material: naive CD4+ T cells from blood. The meaning of the sample's cell subset or site label: true naive CD4+ T cells. These receptors were collected from a man between 18 and 35 years old with type 1 diabetes.

The chain is built from TRBV5-1 and TRBJ2-3; 9 bases agree with TRBD2. Looked up from germline, CDR1 is SGHRS and CDR2 is YFSETQ. The CDR3 is 14 amino acids. Losses at the gene ends were 4 bases for V and 5 bases for J; bases not matched to a gene: 5. CDR3 DNA sequence: TGCGCCAGCAGCCCCCCTAGCGGGAAAGATACGCAGTATTTT. It codes for CASSPPSGKDTQYF.

CDR3 DNA: TGTGCCAGTACTCCGGGACTTTCCACAGATACGCAGTATTTT. Encoded protein: CASTPGLSTDTQYF. V usage is TRBV9 and J usage is TRBJ2-3; TRBD2 might be the D (6 bases). V was shortened by 8 bases and J by 2 bases, with 15 bases between the two germline ends. The length of the CDR3 is 14 residues. CDR1 is SGDLS, CDR2 YYNGEE, per germline.

Comments on this clone: At one of its ends the junction is not consistent with the germline gene, which may arise from a read error. The chain links TRBV5-4 to TRBJ2-3, with 9 bases fitting TRBD2. Germline values: CDR1 SGHNT, CDR2 YYREEE (reference sequence). There are 16 residues in the CDR3. As DNA, the CDR3 is TGCGCCAGCAGCCAAGCGTGGCGGGGGGGTACAGATACGCAGTATTTT. Amino acid sequence: CASSQAWRGGTDTQYF.

The genes are TRBV21-1 and TRBJ2-7; the table gives TRBD1 as D, unverified against the DNA. TRBV21-1 is a pseudogene segment. The CDR3 contains 19 residues. The chain's CDR3 is CASSKEDRVVMRSSYEQYF. The CDR3 coding sequence is TGTGCCAGCAGCAAAGAAGACAGGGTCGTCATGAGGAGCTCCTACGAGCAGTACTTC.

This clone was observed a few times. The V and J genes are TRBV27 and TRBJ1-2, with a possible D match to TRBD1 (5 bases). Trimming shortened V by 3 bases and J by 4 bases, and 9 bases separated the two germline ends. CDR1 and CDR2 (germline): MNHEY, SMNVEV (reference sequence). The CDR3 has 13 residues. As DNA, the CDR3 is TGTGCCAGCAGTTTTGGGGGGACCTATGGCTACACCTTC. It codes for CASSFGGTYGYTF.

The chain has TRBV7-9 and TRBJ1-2; perhaps TRBD1 as D (5 bases). In germline, CDR1 is SEHNR, CDR2 FQNEAQ (reference sequence). V was shortened by 7 bases and J by 1 base, with 10 bases between the two germline ends. The CDR3 covers 13 residues. The CDR3 region is CASNPGGNYGYTF. CDR3 in DNA: TGTGCCAGCAACCCCGGGGGTAACTATGGCTACACCTTC.

This clone was found a few times. The J gene is TRBJ1-1, the V gene TRBV5-4; 10 bases line up with TRBD1. V shed 4 bases and J 5 bases; nucleotides not matched to a gene: 8. The CDR3 totals 15 residues. From germline, CDR1 is SGHNT and CDR2 YYREEE (reference sequence). In nucleotides, the CDR3 is TGTGCCAGCAGCCTAGGACAGGGGGGATCGACTGAAGCTTTCTTT. It yields the protein CASSLGQGGSTEAFF.

This clone was observed a few times. The rearrangement links TRBV7-2 to TRBJ2-1; TRBD2 aligns across 13 bases. Germline-derived CDR1 and CDR2 are SGHTA and FQGNSA. With V trimmed by 2 bases and J by 9 bases, 4 bases remained unmatched. The CDR3 sequence is 15 residues long. The DNA of the CDR3 is TGTGCCAGCAGCTTAAGGAGACTAGCGGGAGGTGAGCAGTTCTTC. The encoded protein is CASSLRRLAGGEQFF.

This clone showed up just a few times. The chain is built from TRBV30 and TRBJ2-5, with 7 bases that match TRBD1. The CDR3 runs 16 residues. V was pared by 0 bases and J by 5 bases, with 12 bases of the junction left unmatched. Germline V CDR1 and CDR2: GTSNPN, SVGIG (reference sequence). CDR3 residues: CAWSVPYRGDRETQYF. The CDR3 coding sequence is TGTGCCTGGAGTGTACCATACAGGGGCGATCGGGAGACCCAGTACTTC.

This clone showed up just a few times. Other nucleotide sequences in the sample specify the same CDR3. The chain employs TRBV6-5 and TRBJ2-7; 11 bases match TRBD2. After removal of 0 bases from V and 3 bases from J, the junction contained 1 base not matched to a gene. The CDR3 runs to 15 residues. The germline V gene encodes CDR1 MNHEY and CDR2 SVGAGI. The CDR3 spells CASSYSGTSGYEQYF. CDR3 DNA: TGTGCCAGCAGTTACTCAGGGACTAGCGGCTACGAGCAGTACTTC.